The 12 T cell receptor beta chains below come from one sample, sequenced in a study of blood T cell repertoires in COVID-19. Profiled with immunoSEQ multiplex PCR; TCRdb holds only in-frame clones, not every one. The table shows a few hundred thousand clones, with 86% occurring only once. Sequenced: peripheral blood. The receptors stem from a man younger than 45 who had recovered from COVID-19.

The chain combines TRBV11-1 with TRBJ2-4; D is unresolved. Trimming stripped 5 bases from V and 6 bases from J, with 14 bases between. The CDR3 runs 14 residues. Germline V gene data show CDR1 as SGHAT and CDR2 as FQDESV (reference sequence). CDR3 loop: CASSATRSANIQYF. Here the CDR3 DNA reads TGTGCCAGCAGCGCTACGAGGTCTGCAAACATTCAGTACTTC.

The chain has TRBV27 and TRBJ1-2; D remains ambiguous. The CDR3 sequence is 16 residues long. CDR1 is MNHEY and CDR2 is SMNVEV in the germline V gene (reference sequence). V lost 4 bases, J lost 8 bases, and 23 bases lay in between. DNA for the CDR3: TGTGCCAGCAGTTCTACCCCCCCCGTGGGAGGCTACGGCTACACCTTC. This sequence encodes CASSSTPPVGGYGYTF.

The V and J genes are TRBV29-1 and TRBJ1-3, with D possibly matching TRBD1 (6 bases). Deletions cut 4 bases from V and 0 bases from J, with 13 bases between. The germline CDR1 and CDR2 sequences are SQVTM and ANQGSEA. The CDR3 spans 15 residues. Written as DNA, the CDR3 is TGCAGCGTTGCGTCGGACAGTAACTCTGGAAACACCATATATTTT. This codes for CSVASDSNSGNTIYF.

CDR3 coding DNA: TGTGCCAGCAGCTTAGTTAGCAGCTCCTACAATGAGCAGTTCTTC. It yields the protein CASSLVSSSYNEQFF. The gene calls are TRBV7-6 and TRBJ2-1; D unclear. Looked up from germline, CDR1 is SGHVS and CDR2 is FNYEAQ. CDR3 size: 15 residues. V was pared by 1 base and J by 0 bases, with 7 bases between.

This rearrangement joins TRBV6-5 to TRBJ1-6, with a possible D match to TRBD1 (6 bases). The CDR3 is 15 amino acids. V dropped 2 bases and J dropped 4 bases, with 9 bases sitting between them. Germline V gene lookup returns CDR1 MNHEY and CDR2 SVGAGI. The CDR3 sequence: CASSYIQGYNSPLHF. CDR3 DNA sequence: TGTGCCAGCAGTTACATACAGGGTTATAATTCACCCCTCCACTTT.

This clone was recorded once. The V gene is TRBV3-1 (or the pseudogene TRBV3-2), the J gene TRBJ2-1; TRBD1 is a possible D gene (5 bases). The V gene's germline CDR1 is LGHDT and CDR2 YNNKEL (reference sequence). The CDR3 consists of 12 residues. Trimming removed 4 bases at V and 5 bases at J, with 6 bases between. The CDR3 spells CASSRQNNEQFF. The DNA of the CDR3 is TGTGCCAGCAGCCGACAGAACAATGAGCAGTTCTTC.

V usage is TRBV11-2 and J usage is TRBJ2-1; 15 bases agree with TRBD2. With V trimmed by 5 bases and J by 3 bases, 11 bases remained unmatched. CDR3 length: 19 amino acids. Germline CDR1 and CDR2: SGHAT and FQNNGV. The CDR3 loop is CASSKGLAGGLGNYNEQFF. Written as DNA, the CDR3 is TGTGCCAGCAGCAAAGGACTAGCGGGGGGGCTGGGTAACTACAATGAGCAGTTCTTC.

The genes are TRBV5-1 and TRBJ2-1; TRBD1 agrees at 9 bases. The CDR3 extends over 14 amino acids. The V segment lost 5 bases and the J segment 15 bases; nucleotides outside the gene matches: 15. CDR1 SGHRS and CDR2 YFSETQ come from the germline V gene. The CDR3 spells CASSGGQGASNAFF. CDR3 DNA: TGCGCCAGCAGTGGGGGACAGGGAGCTTCTAATGCGTTCTTC.

V gene TRBV6-6 combines with J gene TRBJ1-2; perhaps TRBD1 as D (5 bases). Germline CDR1 reads MNHNY; CDR2 reads SVGAGI (reference sequence). V dropped 6 bases and J dropped 0 bases, with 17 bases sitting between them. The CDR3 has 16 amino acids. The CDR3 DNA reads TGTGCCAGCAGGTTAGACAGCGCCTCCTCTAACTATGGCTACACCTTC. It translates to CASRLDSASSNYGYTF.

The chain joins TRBV5-4 to TRBJ2-3, with D perhaps TRBD1 (6 bases). In germline, CDR1 is SGHNT, CDR2 YYREEE (reference sequence). Deletions cut 3 bases from V and 3 bases from J, with 17 bases between. The CDR3 has 16 residues. In nucleotides, the CDR3 is TGTGCCAGCAGCTGGAGCCCGGGACAATCGACAGATACGCAGTATTTT. Amino acids: CASSWSPGQSTDTQYF. The full variable domain, in which reference TRBV5-4 and TRBJ2-3 provide the parts outside the CDR3, is ETGVTQSPTHLIKTRGQQVTLRCSSQSGHNTVSWYQQALGQGPQFIFQYYREEENGRGNFPPRFSGLQFPNYSSELNVNALELDDSALYLCASSWSPGQSTDTQYFGPGTRLTVL.

The V gene is TRBV5-1, the J gene TRBJ1-1; maybe TRBD1 (6 bases). The CDR3 is made up of 11 amino acids. V was clipped by 4 bases and J by 11 bases, with 12 bases between them. Per germline, CDR1 SGHRS and CDR2 YFSETQ. The CDR3 region is CASSRGQLAFF. The CDR3 bases are TGCGCCAGCAGCCGCGGACAGTTGGCTTTCTTT.

CDR3 sequence: CASSESQGTEAFF. The CDR3 nucleotides read TGCGCCAGCAGTGAGTCTCAGGGCACTGAAGCTTTCTTT. This chain connects TRBV10-1 to TRBJ1-1; a weak D match, TRBD1 (5 bases). Germline loops: CDR1 WNHNN, CDR2 SYGVQD (reference sequence). The CDR3 runs to 13 residues. Trimming pared 0 bases from V and 4 bases from J, leaving 6 bases between.